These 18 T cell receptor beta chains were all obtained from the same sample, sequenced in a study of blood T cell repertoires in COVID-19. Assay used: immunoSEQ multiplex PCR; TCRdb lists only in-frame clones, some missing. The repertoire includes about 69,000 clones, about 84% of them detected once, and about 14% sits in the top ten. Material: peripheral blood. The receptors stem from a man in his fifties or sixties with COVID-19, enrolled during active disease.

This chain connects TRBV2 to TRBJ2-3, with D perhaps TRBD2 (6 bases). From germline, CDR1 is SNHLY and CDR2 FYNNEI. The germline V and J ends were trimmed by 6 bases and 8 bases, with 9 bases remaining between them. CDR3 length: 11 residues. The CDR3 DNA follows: TGTGCCAGCAGGGAGGGAGCTACGCAGTATTTT. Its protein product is CASREGATQYF.

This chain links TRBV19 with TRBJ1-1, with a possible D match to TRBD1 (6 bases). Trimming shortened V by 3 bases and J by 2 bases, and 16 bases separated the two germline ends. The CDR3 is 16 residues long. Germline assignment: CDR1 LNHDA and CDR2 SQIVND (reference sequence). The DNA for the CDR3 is TGTGCCAGTAGTATGGACAGTCCAACGGGAAACACTGAAGCTTTCTTT. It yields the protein CASSMDSPTGNTEAFF.

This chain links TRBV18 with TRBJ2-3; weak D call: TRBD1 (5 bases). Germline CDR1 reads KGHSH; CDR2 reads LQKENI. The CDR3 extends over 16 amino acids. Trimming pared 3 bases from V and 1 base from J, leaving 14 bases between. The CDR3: CASSPFDSQRTDTQYF. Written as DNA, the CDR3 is TGTGCCAGCTCACCTTTTGACAGCCAACGCACAGATACGCAGTATTTT.

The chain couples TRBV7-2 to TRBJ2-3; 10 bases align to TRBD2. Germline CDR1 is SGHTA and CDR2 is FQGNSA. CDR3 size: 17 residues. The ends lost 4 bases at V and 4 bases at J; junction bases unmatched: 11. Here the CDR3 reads CASSYVSGGGASDTQYF. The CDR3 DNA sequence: TGTGCCAGCAGCTACGTAAGCGGGGGGGGCGCCTCAGATACGCAGTATTTT.

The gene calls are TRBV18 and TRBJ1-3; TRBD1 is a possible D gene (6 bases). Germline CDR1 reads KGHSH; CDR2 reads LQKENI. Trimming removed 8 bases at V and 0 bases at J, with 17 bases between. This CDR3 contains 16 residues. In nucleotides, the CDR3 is TGTGCCAGCCTTATACAGGGCGGATCCTCTGGAAACACCATATATTTT. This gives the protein CASLIQGGSSGNTIYF.

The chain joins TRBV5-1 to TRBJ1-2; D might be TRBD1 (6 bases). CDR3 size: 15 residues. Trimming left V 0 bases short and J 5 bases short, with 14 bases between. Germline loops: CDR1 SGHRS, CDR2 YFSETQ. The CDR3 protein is CASSLAAGDGYGYTF. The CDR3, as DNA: TGCGCCAGCAGCTTGGCCGCAGGGGATGGATATGGCTACACCTTC.

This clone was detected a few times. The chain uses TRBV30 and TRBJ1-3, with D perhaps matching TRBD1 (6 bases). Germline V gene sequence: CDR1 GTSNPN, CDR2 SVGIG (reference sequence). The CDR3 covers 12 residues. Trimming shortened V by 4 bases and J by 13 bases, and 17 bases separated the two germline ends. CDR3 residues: CAWTEDSSQIYF. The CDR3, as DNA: TGTGCCTGGACAGAGGACAGCTCCCAAATATATTTT.

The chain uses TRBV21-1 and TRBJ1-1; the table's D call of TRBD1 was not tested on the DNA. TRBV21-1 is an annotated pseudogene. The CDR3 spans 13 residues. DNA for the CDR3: TGTGCCAGCAGCAAACGACAGTGGACTGAAGCTTTCTTT. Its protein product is CASSKRQWTEAFF.

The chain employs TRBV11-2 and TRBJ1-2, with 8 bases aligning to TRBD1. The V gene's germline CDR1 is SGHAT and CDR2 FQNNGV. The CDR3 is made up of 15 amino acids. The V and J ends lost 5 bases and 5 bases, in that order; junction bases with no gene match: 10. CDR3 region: CASSLNEDRVYGYTF. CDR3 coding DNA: TGTGCCAGCAGCCTTAACGAGGACAGGGTATATGGCTACACCTTC.

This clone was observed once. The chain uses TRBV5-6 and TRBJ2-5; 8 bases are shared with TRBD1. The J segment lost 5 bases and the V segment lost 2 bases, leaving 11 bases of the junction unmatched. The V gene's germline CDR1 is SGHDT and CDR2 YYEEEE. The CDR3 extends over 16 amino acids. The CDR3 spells CASSFKRQGASETQYF. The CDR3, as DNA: TGTGCCAGCAGCTTTAAACGGCAGGGGGCAAGTGAGACCCAGTACTTC.

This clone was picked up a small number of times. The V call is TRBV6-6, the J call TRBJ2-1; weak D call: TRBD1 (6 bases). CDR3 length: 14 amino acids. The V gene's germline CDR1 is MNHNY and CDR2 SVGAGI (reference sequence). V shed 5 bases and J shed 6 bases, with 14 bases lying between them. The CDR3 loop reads CASSPTGRGNEQFF. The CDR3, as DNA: TGTGCCAGCAGTCCCACAGGGAGAGGCAATGAGCAGTTCTTC.

CDR3 sequence (DNA): TGTGCCAGCAGCTTTATGGAGACAGGGTCCCTCCACTTT. Its translation is CASSFMETGSLHF. The chain recombines TRBV5-5 with TRBJ1-6, with 7 bases aligning to TRBD1. The CDR3 extends over 13 amino acids. The V gene's germline CDR1 is SGHKS and CDR2 YYEKEE (reference sequence). V shed 2 bases and J 14 bases; nucleotides not matched to a gene: 7.

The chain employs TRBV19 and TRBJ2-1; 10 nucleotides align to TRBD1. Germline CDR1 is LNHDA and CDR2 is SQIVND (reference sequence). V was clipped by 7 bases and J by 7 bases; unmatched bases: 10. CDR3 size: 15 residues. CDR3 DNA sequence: TGTGCCAGTACTCAGGACAGGGGGGTTTGGAATGAGCAGTTCTTC. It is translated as CASTQDRGVWNEQFF.

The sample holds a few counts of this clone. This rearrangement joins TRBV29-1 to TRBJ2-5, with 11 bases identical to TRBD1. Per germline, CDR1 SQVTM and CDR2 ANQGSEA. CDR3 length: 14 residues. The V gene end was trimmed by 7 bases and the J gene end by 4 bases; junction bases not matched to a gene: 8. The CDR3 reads CSAVGQGAGETQYF. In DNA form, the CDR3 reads TGCAGCGCCGTCGGACAGGGGGCGGGAGAGACCCAGTACTTC.

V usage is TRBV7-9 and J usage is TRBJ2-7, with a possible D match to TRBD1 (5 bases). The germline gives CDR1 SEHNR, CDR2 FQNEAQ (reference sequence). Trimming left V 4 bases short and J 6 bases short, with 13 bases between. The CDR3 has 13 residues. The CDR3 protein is CASSSKGSGEQYF. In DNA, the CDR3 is TGTGCCAGCAGCTCCAAGGGGTCGGGCGAGCAGTACTTC.

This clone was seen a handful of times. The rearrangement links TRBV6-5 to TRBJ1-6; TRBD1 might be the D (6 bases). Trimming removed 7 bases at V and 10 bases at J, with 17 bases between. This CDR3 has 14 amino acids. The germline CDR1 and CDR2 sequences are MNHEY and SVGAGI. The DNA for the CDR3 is TGTGCCAGCAAGCGGGACACTGAGTTGTCACCCCTCCACTTT. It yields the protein CASKRDTELSPLHF.

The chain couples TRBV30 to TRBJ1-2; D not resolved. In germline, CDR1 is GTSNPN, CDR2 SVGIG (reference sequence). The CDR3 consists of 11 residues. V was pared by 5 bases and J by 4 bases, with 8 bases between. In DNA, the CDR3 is TGTGCCTGGGGCGCGGTCTATGGCTACACCTTC. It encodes CAWGAVYGYTF.

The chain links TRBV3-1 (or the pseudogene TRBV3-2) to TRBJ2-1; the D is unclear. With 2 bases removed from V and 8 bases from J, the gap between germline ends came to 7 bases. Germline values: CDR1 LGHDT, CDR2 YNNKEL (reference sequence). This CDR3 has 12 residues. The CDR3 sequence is CASSQIPDEQFF. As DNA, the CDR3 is TGTGCCAGCAGCCAAATCCCCGATGAGCAGTTCTTC.